The 29 T cell receptor beta chains below come from one sample, sequenced in a study of OX40 agonist ivuxolimab in advanced cancers. Produced via immunoSEQ multiplex PCR; TCRdb's table is partial and in-frame only. The sample includes 18,000 or so clones, about two thirds of them seen just once. This sample comprised CD4+ or CD8+ T cells sorted from blood, obtained in a trial of the OX40 agonist ivuxolimab. The source of these receptors is an adult with an advanced solid tumor such as melanoma, head and neck, liver or kidney cancer.

The CDR3 DNA follows: TGCGCCAGCAGCCAAGAAGGACAGGAGGGGAGGTACGAGCAGTACTTC. It translates to CASSQEGQEGRYEQYF. V and J are TRBV4-3 and TRBJ2-7, with TRBD1 as a possible D gene (7 bases). CDR3 length: 16 amino acids. Germline V gene sequence: CDR1 LGHNA, CDR2 YSLEER. The ends were cut back, 0 bases at V and 4 bases at J, with 16 bases in the middle.

The chain uses TRBV10-3 and TRBJ2-3; 10 bases are a match to TRBD1. The CDR3 runs to 17 residues. From germline, CDR1 is ENHRY and CDR2 SYGVKD. V lost 0 bases, J lost 2 bases, and 5 bases stayed unmatched. CDR3: CAISESRQGASTDTQYF. CDR3 sequence (DNA): TGTGCCATCAGTGAGTCGAGACAGGGGGCTTCCACAGATACGCAGTATTTT.

This clone was counted a few times. The rearrangement joins TRBV10-3 to TRBJ2-5; 12 nucleotides agree with TRBD2. The CDR3 totals 17 residues. After removal of 3 bases from V and 0 bases from J, the junction contained 5 bases not matched to a gene. In germline, CDR1 is ENHRY, CDR2 SYGVKD. CDR3 DNA sequence: TGTGCCATCAGTGAAGCCCTAGCGGGAGGGTACCAAGAGACCCAGTACTTC. The encoded protein is CAISEALAGGYQETQYF.

The chain is built from TRBV9 and TRBJ2-3, with TRBD2 matching over 8 bases. The CDR3 has 15 amino acids. CDR1 is SGDLS and CDR2 is YYNGEE in the germline V gene. The V and J ends lost 0 bases and 4 bases, in that order; junction bases with no gene match: 4. The CDR3 DNA reads as TGTGCCAGCAGCGTAGACGGGAGGGAGGCAGATACGCAGTATTTT. Encoded protein: CASSVDGREADTQYF.

The chain combines TRBV2 with TRBJ2-3; 7 bases are a match to TRBD1. This CDR3 contains 15 residues. The V and J ends lost 6 bases and 2 bases, in that order; junction bases with no gene match: 8. Per the germline V gene, CDR1 is SNHLY and CDR2 is FYNNEI. The CDR3 DNA reads TGTGCCAGCAGGGCCGGGACAGCCTTCACAGATACGCAGTATTTT. Translation gives CASRAGTAFTDTQYF.

The CDR3 is CAWSLSDEQYF. The CDR3 DNA is TGTGCCTGGAGTCTTTCCGACGAGCAGTACTTC. The genes are TRBV30 and TRBJ2-7; D ambiguous. The CDR3 is made up of 11 amino acids. With 2 bases removed from V and 5 bases from J, the gap between germline ends came to 7 bases. Germline CDR1 GTSNPN, CDR2 SVGIG (reference sequence).

The rearrangement links TRBV4-3 to TRBJ1-4, with D possibly being TRBD1 (5 bases). CDR3 length: 17 amino acids. CDR1 and CDR2 from the germline V gene are LGHNA and YSLEER. V was pared by 0 bases and J by 4 bases, with 15 bases between. This CDR3 is CASSQERGGTGNEKLFF. The CDR3 nucleotides are TGCGCCAGCAGCCAAGAGCGGGGAGGGACGGGTAATGAAAAACTGTTTTTT.

This chain connects TRBV28 to TRBJ1-2; D perhaps matches TRBD1 (5 bases). Germline CDR1 reads MDHEN; CDR2 reads SYDVKM. The CDR3 has 12 amino acids. The V gene lost 6 bases and the J gene lost 7 bases, with 12 bases spanning the gap. The CDR3: CASSRDLGGYTF. CDR3 DNA sequence: TGTGCCAGCAGCCGGGACCTTGGTGGCTACACCTTC.

The chain couples TRBV2 to TRBJ1-2; 8 bases are shared with TRBD1. V lost 8 bases to trimming and J lost 0 bases; unmatched junction nucleotides: 2. The CDR3 runs 13 residues. The V gene's germline CDR1 is SNHLY and CDR2 FYNNEI. DNA of the CDR3: TGTGCCAGCCGGGACAGGCCTAACTATGGCTACACCTTC. Residues: CASRDRPNYGYTF.

The CDR3 loop is CASSSGDRAYEQYF. The CDR3 DNA follows: TGTGCCAGCAGTTCAGGGGACAGGGCCTACGAGCAGTACTTC. The genes are TRBV28 and TRBJ2-7, with 9 nucleotides matching TRBD1. The CDR3 has 14 residues. The germline V gene encodes CDR1 MDHEN and CDR2 SYDVKM. With V trimmed by 4 bases and J by 2 bases, 3 bases remained unmatched.

The rearrangement uses TRBV29-1 and TRBJ1-2; a possible D gene is TRBD1 (5 bases). CDR1 is SQVTM and CDR2 is ANQGSEA in the germline V gene. The V end was cut by 1 base, the J end by 6 bases, with 18 bases between. The CDR3 has 15 amino acids. CDR3 sequence: CSVEGTTHGLDGYTF. The CDR3 coding sequence is TGCAGCGTTGAAGGGACAACACACGGCCTGGATGGCTACACCTTC. The full variable domain, rest sourced from reference TRBV29-1 and TRBJ1-2, is SAVISQKPSRDICQRGTSLTIQCQVDSQVTMMFWYRQQPGQSLTLIATANQGSEATYESGFVIDKFPISRPNLTFSTLTVSNMSPEDSSIYLCSVEGTTHGLDGYTFGSGTRLTVV.

The chain carries TRBV4-3 and TRBJ2-2; D is undetermined. Per germline, CDR1 LGHNA and CDR2 YSLEER. The CDR3 sequence is 15 residues long. Trimming cost V 4 bases and J 3 bases, with 12 bases left between them. The CDR3 sequence: CASSPTASDTGELFF. In nucleotides, the CDR3 is TGCGCCAGCAGCCCAACCGCGTCGGACACCGGGGAGCTGTTTTTT.

This clone came up a few times. The chain joins TRBV10-1 to TRBJ1-1; D possibly corresponds to TRBD1 (6 bases). In germline, CDR1 is WNHNN, CDR2 SYGVQD (reference sequence). Trimming took 3 bases from V and 4 from J, leaving 18 bases between them. The CDR3 runs 16 residues. The CDR3 sequence: CASSDGGQTEGTEAFF. CDR3 coding DNA: TGCGCCAGCAGTGATGGTGGACAGACTGAGGGCACTGAAGCTTTCTTT.

V is TRBV18 and J is TRBJ1-4; 8 positions match TRBD1. Trimming cost V 3 bases and J 0 bases; bases outside gene matches: 6. The CDR3 sequence is 17 residues long. Per germline, CDR1 KGHSH and CDR2 LQKENI. CDR3 region: CASSPGQGSATNEKLFF. The CDR3 nucleotides are TGTGCCAGCTCACCTGGACAGGGATCTGCAACTAATGAAAAACTGTTTTTT.

This clone was seen a handful of times. The V call is TRBV19, the J call TRBJ2-1; 8 positions agree with TRBD2. The CDR3 extends over 14 amino acids. Germline lookup yields CDR1 LNHDA and CDR2 SQIVND (reference sequence). V shed 7 bases, J shed 8 bases, and the junction held 10 bases outside the gene matches. The CDR3 loop is CASTSGTRNHEQFF. CDR3 coding DNA: TGTGCCAGTACCTCCGGGACTAGGAATCATGAGCAGTTCTTC. The variable domain in full, with the rest retrieved from reference TRBV19 and TRBJ2-1, is DGGITQSPKYLFRKEGQNVTLSCEQNLNHDAMYWYRQDPGQGLRLIYYSQIVNDFQKGDIAEGYSVSREKKESFPLTVTSAQKNPTAFYLCASTSGTRNHEQFFGPGTRLTVL.

This clone counts as medium-sized. V and J are TRBV4-2 and TRBJ2-7; 10 bases map to TRBD2. The length of the CDR3 is 15 residues. Germline CDR1 and CDR2: LGHNA and YNFKEQ. Trimming cost V 0 bases and J 3 bases; bases outside gene matches: 2. The DNA for the CDR3 is TGTGCCAGCAGCCAAGATAGGACTAGCGGCTACGAGCAGTACTTC. It specifies CASSQDRTSGYEQYF.

This rearrangement joins TRBV4-3 to TRBJ2-1; 10 bases are shared with TRBD1. Germline V lookup: CDR1 LGHNA, CDR2 YSLEER. The V and J ends lost 1 base and 10 bases, in that order; junction bases with no gene match: 10. This CDR3 contains 16 residues. The CDR3 region is CASSQARDRGPYEQFF. CDR3 in DNA: TGCGCCAGCAGCCAAGCCCGGGACAGGGGCCCCTACGAGCAGTTCTTC.

The chain joins TRBV7-2 to TRBJ2-7, with TRBD2 identical over 11 bases. The CDR3 totals 13 residues. Germline values: CDR1 SGHTA, CDR2 FQGNSA. J gave up 4 bases and V 6 bases, and 2 bases lay outside the gene matches. The CDR3 is CASRGLAEYEQYF. CDR3 DNA: TGTGCCAGCAGGGGACTAGCGGAATACGAGCAGTACTTC.

The V and J genes are TRBV9 and TRBJ2-5, with TRBD2 identical over 8 bases. The J call may be faulty, since TRBJ2-7 better matches the DNA end. Germline V CDR1 and CDR2: SGDLS, YYNGEE. The CDR3 has 15 amino acids. The CDR3 nucleotides read TGTGCCAGCAGCGTAGAGGCGGGGGGTGGTTACGAGCAGTACTTC. Its protein product is CASSVEAGGGYEQYF.

This clone has just a few counts. The chain recombines TRBV10-3 with TRBJ2-5; D possibly corresponds to TRBD2 (7 bases). Trimming removed 8 bases from V and 4 bases from J, with 17 bases in between. Looked up from germline, CDR1 is ENHRY and CDR2 is SYGVKD. This CDR3 has 14 amino acids. The CDR3 loop reads CAIANREGGETQYF. CDR3 sequence (DNA): TGTGCCATCGCCAATAGGGAGGGGGGAGAGACCCAGTACTTC.

This sequence joins TRBV5-4 and TRBJ2-5, with D perhaps matching TRBD2 (6 bases). TRBJ2-7 explains the end of the DNA better; the J call may be wrong. This CDR3 is built from 15 residues. CDR1 and CDR2 from the germline V gene are SGHNT and YYREEE (reference sequence). CDR3 sequence: CASSLGDLLAYEQYF. The CDR3 coding sequence is TGTGCCAGCAGCTTGGGGGACTTACTAGCTTACGAGCAGTACTTC.

This clone was counted between two and nine times. DNA for the CDR3: TGTGCCAGCAGTTACGGCGGGAGCTCCTACAATGAGCAGTTCTTC. Translation gives CASSYGGSSYNEQFF. This chain joins TRBV6-5 and TRBJ2-1; 7 nucleotides line up with TRBD2. Losses at the gene ends were 2 bases for V and 0 bases for J; bases not matched to a gene: 1. The CDR3 is 15 amino acids. Germline assignment: CDR1 MNHEY and CDR2 SVGAGI.

This chain connects TRBV9 to TRBJ1-5; possibly TRBD1 for D (5 bases). Germline CDR1 and CDR2: SGDLS and YYNGEE. The CDR3 sequence is 16 residues long. Deletions cut 0 bases from V and 7 bases from J, with 17 bases between. The CDR3 protein is CASSVDGGDEGQPQHF. CDR3 coding DNA: TGTGCCAGCAGCGTAGATGGGGGGGATGAAGGACAGCCCCAGCATTTT. Complete variable domain (other parts from reference TRBV9 and TRBJ1-5): DSGVTQTPKHLITATGQRVTLRCSPRSGDLSVYWYQQSLDQGLQFLIQYYNGEERAKGNILERFSAQQFPDLHSELNLSSLELGDSALYFCASSVDGGDEGQPQHFGDGTRLSIL.

The rearrangement uses TRBV6-6 and TRBJ2-3, with D perhaps matching TRBD2 (5 bases). CDR1 and CDR2 from the germline V gene are MNHNY and SVGAGI (reference sequence). Trimming cost V 0 bases and J 6 bases, with 10 bases left between them. This CDR3 is 14 amino acids long. As DNA, the CDR3 is TGTGCCAGCAGTTACTCGCTAGCTGGGGATACGCAGTATTTT. Protein product: CASSYSLAGDTQYF.

The V and J genes are TRBV5-4 and TRBJ1-5; D is unclear. In germline, CDR1 is SGHNT, CDR2 YYREEE (reference sequence). V lost 4 bases to trimming and J lost 2 bases, with 1 base between them. The CDR3 runs to 11 residues. CDR3 coding DNA: TGTGCCAGCAGCCGCAATCAGCCCCAGCATTTT. Translated, it gives CASSRNQPQHF.

This clone appeared a few times. This rearrangement joins TRBV7-3 to TRBJ2-2; 7 bases map to TRBD2. Per the germline V gene, CDR1 is SGHTA and CDR2 is FQGTGA. V was pared by 5 bases and J by 2 bases, with 5 bases of the junction left unmatched. CDR3 length equals 15 residues. The CDR3 spells CASSPEAGNTGELFF. The CDR3 nucleotides read TGTGCCAGCAGCCCCGAAGCGGGAAACACCGGGGAGCTGTTTTTT. Filled out from reference TRBV7-3 and TRBJ2-2, the complete variable domain reads GAGVSQTPSNKVTEKGKYVELRCDPISGHTALYWYRQSLGQGPEFLIYFQGTGAADDSGLPNDRFFAVRPEGSVSTLKIQRTERGDSAVYLCASSPEAGNTGELFFGEGSRLTVL.

This clone was detected only a few times. The V and J genes are TRBV7-8 and TRBJ2-1; the D gene is possibly TRBD2 (7 bases). Trimming took 5 bases from V and 2 from J, leaving 13 bases between them. Germline-derived CDR1 and CDR2 are SGHVS and FQNEAQ. The CDR3 sequence is 15 residues long. The CDR3, as DNA: TGTGCCAGCAGCCCTGGGGGGGGCCCCTACAATGAGCAGTTCTTC. Its protein product is CASSPGGGPYNEQFF.

The V call is TRBV7-6, the J call TRBJ2-7; the match to TRBD1 covers 9 bases. With V trimmed by 1 base and J by 6 bases, 4 bases remained unmatched. CDR3 length equals 14 residues. CDR1 SGHVS and CDR2 FNYEAQ come from the germline V gene. CDR3 sequence reads: CASSLGGTGSEQYF. The CDR3 DNA sequence: TGTGCCAGCAGCTTAGGCGGGACAGGGTCCGAGCAGTACTTC.

The chain recombines TRBV7-2 with TRBJ1-2; maybe TRBD1 (5 bases). The germline V and J ends were trimmed by 5 bases and 5 bases, with 9 bases remaining between them. Germline V gives CDR1 SGHTA, CDR2 FQGNSA. The CDR3 is made up of 12 amino acids. The CDR3 here is CASSTRQYGYTF. The CDR3 DNA is TGTGCCAGCAGCACCCGACAGTATGGCTACACCTTC.